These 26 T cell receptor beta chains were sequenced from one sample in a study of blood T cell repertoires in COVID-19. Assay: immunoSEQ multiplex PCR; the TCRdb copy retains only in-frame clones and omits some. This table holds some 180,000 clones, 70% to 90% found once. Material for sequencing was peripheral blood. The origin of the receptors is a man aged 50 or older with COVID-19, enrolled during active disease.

CDR3 bases: TGTGCCATCAGTGAGACAGGGGACTATGGCTACACCTTC. Amino acids: CAISETGDYGYTF. The gene calls are TRBV10-3 and TRBJ1-2, with 7 bases that match TRBD1. Germline loops: CDR1 ENHRY, CDR2 SYGVKD. J was trimmed by 3 bases and V by 2 bases; bases with no gene match: 0. This CDR3 is 13 amino acids long.

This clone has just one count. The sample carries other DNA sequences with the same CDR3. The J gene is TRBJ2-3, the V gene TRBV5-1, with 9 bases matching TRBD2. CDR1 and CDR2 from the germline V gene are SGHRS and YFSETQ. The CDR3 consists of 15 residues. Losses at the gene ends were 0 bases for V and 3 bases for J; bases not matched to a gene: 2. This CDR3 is CASSLGSGRTDTQYF. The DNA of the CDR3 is TGCGCCAGCAGCTTGGGTAGCGGGAGAACAGATACGCAGTATTTT.

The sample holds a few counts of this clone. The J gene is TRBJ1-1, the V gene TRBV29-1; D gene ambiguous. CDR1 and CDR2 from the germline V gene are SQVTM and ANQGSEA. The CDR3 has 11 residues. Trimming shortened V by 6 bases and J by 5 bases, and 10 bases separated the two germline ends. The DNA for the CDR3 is TGCAGCGTAGAGGGAGCGACTGAAGCTTTCTTT. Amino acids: CSVEGATEAFF.

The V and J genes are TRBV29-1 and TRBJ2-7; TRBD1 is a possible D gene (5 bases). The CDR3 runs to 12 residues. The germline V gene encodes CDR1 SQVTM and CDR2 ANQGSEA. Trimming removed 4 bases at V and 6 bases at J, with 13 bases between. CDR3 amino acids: CSVGGRGIEQYF. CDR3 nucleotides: TGCAGCGTTGGAGGTAGGGGAATCGAGCAGTACTTC.

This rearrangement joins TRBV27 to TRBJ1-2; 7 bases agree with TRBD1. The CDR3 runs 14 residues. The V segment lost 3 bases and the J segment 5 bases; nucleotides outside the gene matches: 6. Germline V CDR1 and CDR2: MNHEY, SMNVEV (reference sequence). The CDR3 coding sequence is TGTGCCAGCAGTTTCCGGACAGGCCTTTATGGCTACACCTTC. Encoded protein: CASSFRTGLYGYTF.

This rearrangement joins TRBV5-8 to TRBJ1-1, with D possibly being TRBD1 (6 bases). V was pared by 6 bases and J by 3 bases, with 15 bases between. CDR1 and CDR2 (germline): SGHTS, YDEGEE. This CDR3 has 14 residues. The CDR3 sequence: CASNRGGADTEAFF. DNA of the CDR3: TGTGCCAGCAACCGAGGGGGGGCAGACACTGAAGCTTTCTTT.

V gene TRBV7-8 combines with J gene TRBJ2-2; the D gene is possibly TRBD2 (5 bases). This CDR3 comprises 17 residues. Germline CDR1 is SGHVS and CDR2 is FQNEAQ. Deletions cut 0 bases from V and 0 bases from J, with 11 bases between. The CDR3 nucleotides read TGTGCCAGCAGCTTAGCGGGGAGCAGCGCGAACACCGGGGAGCTGTTTTTT. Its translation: CASSLAGSSANTGELFF. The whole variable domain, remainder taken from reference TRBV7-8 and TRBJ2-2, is GAGVSQSPRYKVAKRGQDVALRCDPISGHVSLFWYQQALGQGPEFLTYFQNEAQLDKSGLPSDRFFAERPEGSVSTLKIQRTQQEDSAVYLCASSLAGSSANTGELFFGEGSRLTVL.

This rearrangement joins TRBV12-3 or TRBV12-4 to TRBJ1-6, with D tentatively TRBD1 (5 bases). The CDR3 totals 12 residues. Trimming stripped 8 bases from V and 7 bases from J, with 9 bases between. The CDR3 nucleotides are TGTGCCAGCCAGTGGGGCAATTCACCCCTCCACTTT. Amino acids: CASQWGNSPLHF.

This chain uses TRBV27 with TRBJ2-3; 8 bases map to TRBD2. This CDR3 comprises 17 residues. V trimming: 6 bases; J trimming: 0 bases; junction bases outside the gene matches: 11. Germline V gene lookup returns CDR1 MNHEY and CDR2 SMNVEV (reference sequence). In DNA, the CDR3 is TGTGCCAGCAGGAAACTAGCGGTAGGGGCCAGCACAGATACGCAGTATTTT. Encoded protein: CASRKLAVGASTDTQYF.

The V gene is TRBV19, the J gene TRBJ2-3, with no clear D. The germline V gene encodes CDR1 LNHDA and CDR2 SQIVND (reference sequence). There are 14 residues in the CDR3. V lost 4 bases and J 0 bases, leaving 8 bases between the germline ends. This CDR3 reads CASSKATSTDTQYF. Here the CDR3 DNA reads TGTGCCAGTAGTAAAGCGACCAGCACAGATACGCAGTATTTT.

In DNA form, the CDR3 reads TGTGCCAGCAGCGGACAGGGGGCAGTCGAAAAACTGTTTTTT. As protein: CASSGQGAVEKLFF. The chain joins TRBV2 to TRBJ1-4; 11 bases are a match to TRBD1. The CDR3 has 14 residues. Germline CDR1 reads SNHLY; CDR2 reads FYNNEI. The V and J ends lost 6 bases and 8 bases, in that order; junction bases with no gene match: 5. The full variable domain, its missing parts supplied by reference TRBV2 and TRBJ1-4, is EPEVTQTPSHQVTQMGQEVILRCVPISNHLYFYWYRQILGQKVEFLVSFYNNEISEKSEIFDDQFSVERPDGSNFTLKIRSTKLEDSAMYFCASSGQGAVEKLFFGSGTQLSVL.

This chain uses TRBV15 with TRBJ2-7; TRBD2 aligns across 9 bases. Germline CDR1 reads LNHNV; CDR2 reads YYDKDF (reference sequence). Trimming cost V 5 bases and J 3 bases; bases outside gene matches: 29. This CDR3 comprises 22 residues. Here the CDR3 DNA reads TGTGCCACCAGCCATGAAAGGAATTCTAACAGGGGAGGCGGGAGGGCCCTCTACGAGCAGTACTTC. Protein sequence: CATSHERNSNRGGGRALYEQYF.

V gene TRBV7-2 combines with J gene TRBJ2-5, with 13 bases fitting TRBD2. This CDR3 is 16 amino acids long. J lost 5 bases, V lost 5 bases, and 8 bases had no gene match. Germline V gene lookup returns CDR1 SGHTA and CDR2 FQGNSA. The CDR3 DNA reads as TGTGCCAGCAGCCGCCCAACTAGCGGGGGGGCGGAGACCCAGTACTTC. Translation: CASSRPTSGGAETQYF.

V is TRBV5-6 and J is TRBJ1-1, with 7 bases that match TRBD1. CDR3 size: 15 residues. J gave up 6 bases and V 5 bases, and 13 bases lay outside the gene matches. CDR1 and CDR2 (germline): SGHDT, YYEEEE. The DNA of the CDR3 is TGTGCCAGCAGAGACAGGGCCTTAATCGGGTCTGAAGCTTTCTTT. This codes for CASRDRALIGSEAFF.

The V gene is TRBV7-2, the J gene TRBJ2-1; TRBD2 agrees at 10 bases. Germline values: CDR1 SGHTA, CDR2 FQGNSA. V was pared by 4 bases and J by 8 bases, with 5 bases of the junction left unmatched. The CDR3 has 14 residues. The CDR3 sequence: CASSSGLAIHEQFF. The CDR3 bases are TGTGCCAGCAGCTCGGGACTAGCGATCCATGAGCAGTTCTTC.

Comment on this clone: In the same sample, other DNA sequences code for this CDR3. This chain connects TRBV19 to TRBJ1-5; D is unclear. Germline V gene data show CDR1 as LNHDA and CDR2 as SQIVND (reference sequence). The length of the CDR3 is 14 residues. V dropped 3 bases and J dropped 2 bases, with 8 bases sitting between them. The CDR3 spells CASSILGGNQPQHF. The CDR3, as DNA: TGTGCCAGTAGTATTTTGGGAGGCAATCAGCCCCAGCATTTT.

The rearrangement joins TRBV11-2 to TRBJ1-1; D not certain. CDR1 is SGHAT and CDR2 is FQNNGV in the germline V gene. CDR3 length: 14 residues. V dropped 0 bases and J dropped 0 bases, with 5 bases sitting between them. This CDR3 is CASSLDSLNTEAFF. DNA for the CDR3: TGTGCCAGCAGCTTAGACTCCCTGAACACTGAAGCTTTCTTT.

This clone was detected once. This chain's CDR3 is CATSRGGTSYEQYF. The CDR3 region has the DNA TGTGCCACCAGCCGAGGTGGGACATCCTACGAGCAGTACTTC. This sequence joins TRBV15 and TRBJ2-7; a possible D gene is TRBD1 (6 bases). The V gene's germline CDR1 is LNHNV and CDR2 YYDKDF (reference sequence). V was shortened by 5 bases and J by 1 base, with 12 bases between the two germline ends. The CDR3 consists of 14 residues.

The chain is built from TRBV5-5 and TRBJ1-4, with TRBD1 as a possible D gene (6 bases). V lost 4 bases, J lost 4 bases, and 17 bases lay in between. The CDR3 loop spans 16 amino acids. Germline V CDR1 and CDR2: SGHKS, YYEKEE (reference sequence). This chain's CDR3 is CASSRWSGQLNEKLFF. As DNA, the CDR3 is TGTGCCAGCAGCCGCTGGTCGGGACAACTTAATGAAAAACTGTTTTTT.

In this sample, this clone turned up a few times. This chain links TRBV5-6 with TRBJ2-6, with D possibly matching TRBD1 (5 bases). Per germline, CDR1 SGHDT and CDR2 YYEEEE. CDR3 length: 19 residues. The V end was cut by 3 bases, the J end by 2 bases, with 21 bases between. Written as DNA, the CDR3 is TGTGCCAGCAGCTCTGCAGGGCAGGGCGTTTGGGCTGGGGCCAACGTCCTGACTTTC. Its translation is CASSSAGQGVWAGANVLTF.

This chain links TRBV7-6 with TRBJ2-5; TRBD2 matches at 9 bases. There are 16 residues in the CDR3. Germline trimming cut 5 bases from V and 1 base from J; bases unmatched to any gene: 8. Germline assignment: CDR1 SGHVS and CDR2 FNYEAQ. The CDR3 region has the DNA TGTGCCAGCAGCGCCGTGAGAGCGGGGGGCCAAGAGACCCAGTACTTC. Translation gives CASSAVRAGGQETQYF.

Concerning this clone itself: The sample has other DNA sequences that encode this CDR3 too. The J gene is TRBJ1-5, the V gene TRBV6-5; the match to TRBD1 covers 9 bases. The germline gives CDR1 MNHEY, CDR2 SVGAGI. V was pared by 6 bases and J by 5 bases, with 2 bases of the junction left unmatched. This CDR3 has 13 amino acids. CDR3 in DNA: TGTGCCAGCAGCCGACAGGGGGATCAGCCCCAGCATTTT. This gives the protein CASSRQGDQPQHF.

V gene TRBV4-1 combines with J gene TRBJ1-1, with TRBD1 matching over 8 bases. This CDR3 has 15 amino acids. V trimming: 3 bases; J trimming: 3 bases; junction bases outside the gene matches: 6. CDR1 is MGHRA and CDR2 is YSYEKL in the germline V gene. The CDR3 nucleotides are TGCGCCAGCAGCCATACGGACAGGGATGACACTGAAGCTTTCTTT. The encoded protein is CASSHTDRDDTEAFF.

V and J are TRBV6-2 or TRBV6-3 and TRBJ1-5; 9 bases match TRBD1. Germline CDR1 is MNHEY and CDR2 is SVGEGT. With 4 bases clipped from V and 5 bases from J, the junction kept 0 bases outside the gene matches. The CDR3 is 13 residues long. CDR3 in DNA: TGTGCCAGCAGTTGGGACAGGGATCAGCCCCAGCATTTT. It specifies CASSWDRDQPQHF.

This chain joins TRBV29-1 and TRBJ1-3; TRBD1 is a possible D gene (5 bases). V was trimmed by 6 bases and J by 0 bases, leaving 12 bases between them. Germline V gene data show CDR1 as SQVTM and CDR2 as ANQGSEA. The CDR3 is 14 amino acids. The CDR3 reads CSVSLDSSGNTIYF. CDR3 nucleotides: TGCAGCGTGAGCCTCGACAGCTCTGGAAACACCATATATTTT.

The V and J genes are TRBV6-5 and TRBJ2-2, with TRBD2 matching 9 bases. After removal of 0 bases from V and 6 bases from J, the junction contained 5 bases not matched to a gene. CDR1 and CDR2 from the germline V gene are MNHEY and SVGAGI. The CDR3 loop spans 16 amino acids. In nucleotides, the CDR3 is TGTGCCAGCAGTTACTCCACTCGCGGGGGGGCCGGGGAGCTGTTTTTT. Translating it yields CASSYSTRGGAGELFF.